This T cell receptor beta chain was identified during a study of T cells in localized non-small cell lung cancer. For this clone: Its matching antigen is unknown.

Whole-study results and caveats: Highest T cell clonality was seen in uninvolved adjacent lung, surpassing that measured in tumor. Across samples, adjacent lung featured a median around 57 of the top 100 tumor clones.

TCRdb's copy holds only in-frame clones and misses some; the assay was immunoSEQ multiplex PCR. The repertoire has roughly 48,000 clones, 77% of them found once; the top ten carry about a sixth. The CDR3 loop spans 15 amino acids. V was trimmed by 5 bases and J by 8 bases, leaving 18 bases between them. CDR1 and CDR2 (germline): SEHNR, FQNEAQ (reference sequence). The chain carries TRBV7-9 and TRBJ1-4; a possible D gene is TRBD1 (5 bases). Here the sequenced sample was peripheral blood, taken before any cancer treatment. This TCR was sampled from a man between 40 and 69 years old with stage I squamous cell lung carcinoma. CDR3 region: CASSPGTGSREKLFF. DNA of the CDR3: TGTGCCAGCAGCCCTGGGACGGGATCTCGGGAAAAACTGTTTTTT. Filled out from reference TRBV7-9 and TRBJ1-4, the complete variable domain reads DTGVSQNPRHKITKRGQNVTFRCDPISEHNRLYWYRQTLGQGPEFLTYFQNEAQLEKSRLLSDRFSAERPKGSFSTLEIQRTEQGDSAMYLCASSPGTGSREKLFFGSGTQLSVL.